This T cell receptor beta chain originates from a study of glioma-infiltrating T cells. Whole-study context: Low-grade gliomas were grade II; glioblastomas were grade IV at initial diagnosis. Presurgical dexamethasone in glioma patients lasted six or fewer days.

In regard to this clonotype: Its antigen is unidentified.

Amplification of TCR alpha and beta CDR3 regions from RNA used iRepertoire nested multiplex PCR. TCRdb reprocessed the multiplex PCR reads with MiXCR, giving one entry per CDR3 protein. The sample lists 300,000 to 400,000 distinct CDR3 sequences, 41% occurring once. V was shortened by 5 bases and J by 3 bases, with 10 bases between the two germline ends. This CDR3 is 12 amino acids long. Germline values: CDR1 DFQATT, CDR2 SNEGSKA (reference sequence). Study-level findings and limits: Tissue-blood divergence was below expectation in non-neoplastic patients, above in gliomas. CDR3 overlap between tissue and blood was very small.

The clonotype originates from a human donor with low-grade glioma or glioblastoma, undergoing nonglioma brain surgery, or in good health (not recorded which). The sequenced material came from glioma tissue, nonneoplastic brain tissue, or PBMCs (not recorded which). The V and J genes are TRBV20-1 and TRBJ2-5, with D uncertain. The CDR3 spells CSASRREETQYF. CDR3 sequence (DNA): TGCAGTGCTTCCAGGAGAGAAGAGACCCAGTACTTC.